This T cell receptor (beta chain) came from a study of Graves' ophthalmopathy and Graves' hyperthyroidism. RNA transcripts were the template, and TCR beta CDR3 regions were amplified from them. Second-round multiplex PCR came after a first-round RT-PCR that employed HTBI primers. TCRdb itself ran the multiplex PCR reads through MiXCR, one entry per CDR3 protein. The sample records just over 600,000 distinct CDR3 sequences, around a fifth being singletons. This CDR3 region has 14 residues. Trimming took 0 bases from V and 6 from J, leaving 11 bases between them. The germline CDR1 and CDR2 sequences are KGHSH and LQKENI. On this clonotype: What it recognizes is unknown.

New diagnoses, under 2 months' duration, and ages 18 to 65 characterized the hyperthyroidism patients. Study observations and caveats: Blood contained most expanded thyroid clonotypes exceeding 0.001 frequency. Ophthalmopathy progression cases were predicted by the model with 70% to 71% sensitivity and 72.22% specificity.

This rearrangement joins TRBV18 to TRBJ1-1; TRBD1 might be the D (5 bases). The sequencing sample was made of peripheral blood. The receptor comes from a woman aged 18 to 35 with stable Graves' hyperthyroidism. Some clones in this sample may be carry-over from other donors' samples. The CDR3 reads CASSPPGAAAEAFF. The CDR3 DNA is TGTGCCAGCTCACCACCAGGGGCGGCGGCTGAAGCTTTCTTT.